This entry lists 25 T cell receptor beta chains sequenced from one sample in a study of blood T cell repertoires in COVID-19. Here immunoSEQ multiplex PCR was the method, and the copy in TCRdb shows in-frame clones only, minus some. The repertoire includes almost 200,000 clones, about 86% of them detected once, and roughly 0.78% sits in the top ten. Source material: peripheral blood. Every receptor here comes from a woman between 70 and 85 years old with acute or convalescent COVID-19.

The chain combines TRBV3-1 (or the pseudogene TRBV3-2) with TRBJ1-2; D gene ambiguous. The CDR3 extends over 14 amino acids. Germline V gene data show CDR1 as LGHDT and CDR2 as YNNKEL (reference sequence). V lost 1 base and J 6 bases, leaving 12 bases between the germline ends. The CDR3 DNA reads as TGTGCCAGCAGCCAAGTTCTAGGTTTTGATGGCTACACCTTC. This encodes CASSQVLGFDGYTF.

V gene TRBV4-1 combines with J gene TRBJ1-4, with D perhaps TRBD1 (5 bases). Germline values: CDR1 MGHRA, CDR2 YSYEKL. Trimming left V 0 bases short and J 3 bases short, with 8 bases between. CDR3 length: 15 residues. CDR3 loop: CASSQDKGANEKLFF. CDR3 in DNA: TGCGCCAGCAGCCAAGATAAAGGGGCTAATGAAAAACTGTTTTTT.

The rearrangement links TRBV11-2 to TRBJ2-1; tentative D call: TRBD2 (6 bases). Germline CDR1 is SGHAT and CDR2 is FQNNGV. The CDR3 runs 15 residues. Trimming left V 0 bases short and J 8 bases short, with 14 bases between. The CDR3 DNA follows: TGTGCCAGCAGCTTAGAGTGGGGACCTAGCGATGAGCAGTTCTTC. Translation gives CASSLEWGPSDEQFF.

This CDR3 is CASSKGQTTDTQYF. CDR3 DNA sequence: TGTGCCAGCAGCAAAGGACAGACCACAGATACGCAGTATTTT. This chain connects TRBV7-9 to TRBJ2-3; TRBD1 might be the D (6 bases). The V end lost 5 bases, the J end lost 2 bases, and 11 bases lay between the germline ends. Germline assignment: CDR1 SEHNR and CDR2 FQNEAQ (reference sequence). The length of the CDR3 is 14 residues.

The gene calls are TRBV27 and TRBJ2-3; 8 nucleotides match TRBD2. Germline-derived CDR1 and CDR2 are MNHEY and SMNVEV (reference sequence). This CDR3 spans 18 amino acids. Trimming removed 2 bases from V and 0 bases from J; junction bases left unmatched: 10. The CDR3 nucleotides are TGTGCCAGCAGTTTACAAGGGGCTACTAGCGGTAGCACAGATACGCAGTATTTT. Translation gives CASSLQGATSGSTDTQYF.

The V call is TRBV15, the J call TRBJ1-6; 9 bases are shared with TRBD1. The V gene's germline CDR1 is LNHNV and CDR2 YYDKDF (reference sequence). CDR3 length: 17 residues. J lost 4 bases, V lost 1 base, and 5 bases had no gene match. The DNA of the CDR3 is TGTGCCACCAGCAGAGCCCCCGGGACAGGGTATAATTCACCCCTCCACTTT. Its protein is CATSRAPGTGYNSPLHF.

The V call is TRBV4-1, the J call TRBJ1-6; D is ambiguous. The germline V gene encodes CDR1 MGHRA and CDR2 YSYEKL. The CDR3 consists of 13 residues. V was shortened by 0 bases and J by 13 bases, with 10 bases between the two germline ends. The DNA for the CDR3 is TGCGCCAGCAGCCAAGATCCCGGGATCCCCCTCCACTTT. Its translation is CASSQDPGIPLHF.

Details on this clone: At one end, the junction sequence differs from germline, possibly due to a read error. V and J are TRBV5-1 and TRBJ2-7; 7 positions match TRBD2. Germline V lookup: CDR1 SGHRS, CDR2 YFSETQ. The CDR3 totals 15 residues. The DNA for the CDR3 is TGCGCCAGCCGCTTGGGGGGGGGATCCTCCTACGAGCAGTACTTC. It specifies CASRLGGGSSYEQYF.

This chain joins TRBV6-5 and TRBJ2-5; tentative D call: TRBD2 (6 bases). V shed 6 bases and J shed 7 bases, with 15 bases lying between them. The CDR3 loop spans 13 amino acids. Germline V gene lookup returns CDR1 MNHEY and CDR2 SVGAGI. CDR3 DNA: TGTGCCAGCAGGCGGGGAGGTGGGGGGACCCAGTACTTC. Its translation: CASRRGGGGTQYF.

This CDR3 reads CASSLGGRTGIQAFF. The CDR3 DNA sequence: TGTGCCAGCAGCTTAGGAGGGCGGACAGGGATTCAAGCTTTCTTT. The chain combines TRBV7-9 with TRBJ1-1, with TRBD1 matching over 8 bases. Germline CDR1 is SEHNR and CDR2 is FQNEAQ (reference sequence). The CDR3 contains 15 residues. The junction had 10 bases not matched to a gene; V was cut back by 1 base and J by 9 bases.

The CDR3, as DNA: TGTGCCACCAGCAGAGATAGTCAGCCCCAGCATTTT. Translating gives CATSRDSQPQHF. The chain joins TRBV15 to TRBJ1-5; D is undetermined. Trimming left V 0 bases short and J 6 bases short, with 3 bases between. Germline V lookup: CDR1 LNHNV, CDR2 YYDKDF (reference sequence). CDR3 size: 12 residues.

CDR3 nucleotides: TGTGCCAGCAGCCGCCGCCGGCAGGGAGGGGACGTTTCTGGAAACACCATATATTTT. This codes for CASSRRRQGGDVSGNTIYF. The J gene is TRBJ1-3, the V gene TRBV3-1 (or the pseudogene TRBV3-2); D is perhaps TRBD1 (5 bases). Germline V gives CDR1 LGHDT, CDR2 YNNKEL (reference sequence). V shed 4 bases and J shed 1 base, with 23 bases lying between them. There are 19 residues in the CDR3.

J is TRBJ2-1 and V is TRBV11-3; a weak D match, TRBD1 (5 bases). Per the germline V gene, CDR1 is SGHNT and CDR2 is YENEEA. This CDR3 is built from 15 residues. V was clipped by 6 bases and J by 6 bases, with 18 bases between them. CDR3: CASSDLGQGPNEQFF. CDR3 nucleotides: TGTGCCAGCAGTGACCTGGGGCAGGGCCCCAATGAGCAGTTCTTC.

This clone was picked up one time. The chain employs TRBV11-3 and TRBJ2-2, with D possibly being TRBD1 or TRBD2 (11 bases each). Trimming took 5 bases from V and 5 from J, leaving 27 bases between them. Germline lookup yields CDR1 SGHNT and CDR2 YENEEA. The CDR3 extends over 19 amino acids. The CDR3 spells CASSRTGGLAGGSTGELFF. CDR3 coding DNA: TGTGCCAGCAGCAGGACAGGGGGCCTAGCGGGAGGAAGTACCGGGGAGCTGTTTTTT.

CDR3 bases: TGTGCCAGCAGGGGACAGGGGGAACAGCCCCAGCATTTT. This sequence encodes CASRGQGEQPQHF. The chain has TRBV6-5 and TRBJ1-5, with 11 bases lining up with TRBD1. V gave up 6 bases and J gave up 7 bases; unmatched junction bases: 2. Germline V lookup: CDR1 MNHEY, CDR2 SVGAGI. The CDR3 is 13 amino acids.

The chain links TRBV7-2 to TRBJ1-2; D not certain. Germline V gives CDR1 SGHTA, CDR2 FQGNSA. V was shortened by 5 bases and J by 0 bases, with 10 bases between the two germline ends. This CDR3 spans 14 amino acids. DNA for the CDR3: TGTGCCAGCAGCCCACCGATAGCTAACTATGGCTACACCTTC. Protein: CASSPPIANYGYTF.

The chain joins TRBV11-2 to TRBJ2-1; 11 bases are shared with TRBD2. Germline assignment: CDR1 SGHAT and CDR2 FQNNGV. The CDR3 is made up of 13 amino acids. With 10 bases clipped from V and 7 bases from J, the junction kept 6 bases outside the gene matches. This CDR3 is CATRTSGRNEQFF. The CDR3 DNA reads TGTGCCACCCGGACTAGCGGGCGGAATGAGCAGTTCTTC.

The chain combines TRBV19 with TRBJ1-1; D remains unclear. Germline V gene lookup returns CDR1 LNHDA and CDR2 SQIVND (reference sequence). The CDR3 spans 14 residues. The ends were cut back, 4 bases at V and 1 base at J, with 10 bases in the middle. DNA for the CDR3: TGTGCCAGTAGTACCCGGTTACCGAACACTGAAGCTTTCTTT. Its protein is CASSTRLPNTEAFF.

CDR3 amino acids: CASSPPGTTPRQPQHF. The DNA of the CDR3 is TGTGCCAGCTCACCACCGGGGACAACCCCCCGTCAGCCCCAGCATTTT. V and J are TRBV18 and TRBJ1-5; perhaps TRBD1 as D (6 bases). V dropped 0 bases and J dropped 6 bases, with 15 bases sitting between them. This CDR3 spans 16 amino acids. CDR1 is KGHSH, CDR2 LQKENI, per germline. Together with reference TRBV18 and TRBJ1-5, the CDR3 gives the full variable domain: NAGVMQNPRHLVRRRGQEARLRCSPMKGHSHVYWYRQLPEEGLKFMVYLQKENIIDESGMPKERFSAEFPKEGPSILRIQQVVRGDSAAYFCASSPPGTTPRQPQHFGDGTRLSIL.

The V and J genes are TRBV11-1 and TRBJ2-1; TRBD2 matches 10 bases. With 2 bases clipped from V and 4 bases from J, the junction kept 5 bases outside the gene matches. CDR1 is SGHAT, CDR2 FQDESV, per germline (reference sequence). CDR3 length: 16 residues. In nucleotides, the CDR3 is TGTGCCAGCAGCTTACCAGCGGGGGGGACTTACAATGAGCAGTTCTTC. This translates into CASSLPAGGTYNEQFF.

CDR3 loop: CASSDGGAGEQYF. The CDR3 DNA reads as TGTGCCAGCAGCGACGGGGGGGCCGGCGAGCAGTACTTC. The chain combines TRBV7-2 with TRBJ2-7; 8 bases agree with TRBD2. The CDR3 contains 13 residues. V was clipped by 5 bases and J by 6 bases; unmatched bases: 6. Germline CDR1 is SGHTA and CDR2 is FQGNSA.

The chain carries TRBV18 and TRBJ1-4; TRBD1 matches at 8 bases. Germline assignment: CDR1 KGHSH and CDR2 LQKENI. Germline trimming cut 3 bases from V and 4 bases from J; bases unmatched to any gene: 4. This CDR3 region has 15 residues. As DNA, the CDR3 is TGTGCCAGCTCACCGCAGGGGGCGCTTAATGAAAAACTGTTTTTT. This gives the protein CASSPQGALNEKLFF.

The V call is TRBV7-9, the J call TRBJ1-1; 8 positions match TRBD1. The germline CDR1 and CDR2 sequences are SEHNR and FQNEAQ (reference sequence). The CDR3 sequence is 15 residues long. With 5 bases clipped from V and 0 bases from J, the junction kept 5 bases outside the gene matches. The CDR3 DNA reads TGTGCCAGCAGCGCAGGGGGCGCGGTGAACACTGAAGCTTTCTTT. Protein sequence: CASSAGGAVNTEAFF.

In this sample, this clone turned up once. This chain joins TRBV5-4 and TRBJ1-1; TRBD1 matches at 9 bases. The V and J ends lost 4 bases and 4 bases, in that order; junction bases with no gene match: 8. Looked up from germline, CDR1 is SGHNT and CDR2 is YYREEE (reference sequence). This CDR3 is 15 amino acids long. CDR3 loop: CASSLTRTGATEAFF. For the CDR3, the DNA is TGTGCCAGCAGCCTCACCCGGACAGGGGCCACTGAAGCTTTCTTT.

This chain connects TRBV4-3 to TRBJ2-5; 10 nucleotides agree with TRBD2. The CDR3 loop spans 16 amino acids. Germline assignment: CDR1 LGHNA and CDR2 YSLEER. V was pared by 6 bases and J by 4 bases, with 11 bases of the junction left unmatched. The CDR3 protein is CASSITGTSVGETQYF. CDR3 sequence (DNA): TGCGCCAGCAGTATCACCGGGACTAGCGTGGGAGAGACCCAGTACTTC.